The T cell receptor (beta chain) under discussion was sequenced for a study of blood T cell repertoires in COVID-19. Here immunoSEQ multiplex PCR was the method, and the copy in TCRdb shows in-frame clones only, minus some. The repertoire holds about 140,000 clones, with under 90% as singletons. Germline V gives CDR1 SNHLY, CDR2 FYNNEI. The CDR3 spans 14 residues. Trimming cost V 4 bases and J 2 bases, with 11 bases left between them. The receptor was derived from a woman aged 18-30 years who had been exposed to COVID-19. The chain links TRBV2 to TRBJ1-2, with D perhaps matching TRBD1 (5 bases). The sample comprised PBMCs or T cells enriched from blood (not recorded which). DNA of the CDR3: TGTGCCAGCAGTGTGCAAGGGGCGAACTATGGCTACACCTTC. Its translation is CASSVQGANYGYTF.